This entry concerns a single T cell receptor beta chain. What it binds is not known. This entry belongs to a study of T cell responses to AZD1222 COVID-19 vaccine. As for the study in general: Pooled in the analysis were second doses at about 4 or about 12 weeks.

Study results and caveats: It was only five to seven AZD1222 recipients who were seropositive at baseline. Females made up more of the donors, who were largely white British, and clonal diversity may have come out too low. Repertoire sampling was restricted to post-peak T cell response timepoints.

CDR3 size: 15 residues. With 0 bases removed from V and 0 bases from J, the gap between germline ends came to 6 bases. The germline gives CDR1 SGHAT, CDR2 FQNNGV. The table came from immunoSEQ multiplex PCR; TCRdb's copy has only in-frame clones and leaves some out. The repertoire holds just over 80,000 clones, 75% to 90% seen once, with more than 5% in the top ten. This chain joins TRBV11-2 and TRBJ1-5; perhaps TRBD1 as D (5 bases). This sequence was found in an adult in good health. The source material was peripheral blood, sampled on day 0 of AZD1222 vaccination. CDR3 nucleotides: TGTGCCAGCAGCTTAGAGGGGGATAGCAATCAGCCCCAGCATTTT. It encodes CASSLEGDSNQPQHF.